The entry below gives a single T cell receptor (beta chain) sequence along with its context. The data originate from a study of blood T cell repertoires in COVID-19. V was cut by 3 bases and J by 5 bases, with 14 bases left in between. Germline V gene data show CDR1 as KGHSH and CDR2 as LQKENI. The CDR3 covers 15 residues. Original methodology: From reference gene primer amplification, estimates of nucleated cell counts were derived. The protocol was immunoSEQ multiplex PCR, while the TCRdb copy is restricted to in-frame clones and leaves out a portion. D and trimming were read from the DNA, whereas the V and J calls and clone size are those reported in that table. The repertoire consists of 250,000 to 300,000 clones, with 88% occurring once and the leading ten covering 0.75% to 1%. This study enrolled people aged 18 to 89 from approximately 24 US geographic areas. Participant-reported clinical history was the basis for cohort assignment.

The V gene is TRBV18, the J gene TRBJ2-1; D may be TRBD2 (5 bases). The origin of this receptor is a woman in her 30s who had recovered from COVID-19. Sequenced input: PBMCs or T cells enriched from blood (not recorded which). The CDR3 sequence is CASSPTRGLNNEQFF. The CDR3 DNA sequence: TGTGCCAGCTCACCCACTAGAGGCCTAAACAATGAGCAGTTCTTC.